The 14 T cell receptor beta chains below all came from one sample that was sequenced in a study of identical twins. Each CDR3 protein is one row after TCRdb ran MiXCR on the 5' RACE reads. Among about 1.7 million distinct CDR3 sequences listed, around a third were seen once. Sequencing input: cord blood. The receptors were sampled from a newborn girl in good health.

This chain joins TRBV20-1 and TRBJ2-3, with a tentative D call TRBD1 (6 bases). This CDR3 is 13 amino acids long. Trimming pared 7 bases from V and 4 bases from J, leaving 15 bases between. The germline gives CDR1 DFQATT, CDR2 SNEGSKA (reference sequence). CDR3 sequence: CSVPHRAADTQYF. The CDR3 bases are TGCAGTGTTCCGCACAGGGCTGCAGATACGCAGTATTTT.

At least ten counts were recorded for this clonotype. The DNA for the CDR3 is TGTGCCAGCAGCCAAGATCTAGCGGATGCCTACGAGCAGTACTTC. Its protein product is CASSQDLADAYEQYF. The rearrangement uses TRBV4-2 and TRBJ2-7, with 7 bases that match TRBD2. Germline assignment: CDR1 LGHNA and CDR2 YNFKEQ. There are 15 residues in the CDR3. V lost 0 bases to trimming and J lost 2 bases; unmatched junction nucleotides: 4.

This clonotype was seen a few times. The gene calls are TRBV28 and TRBJ2-5; D is perhaps TRBD1 (6 bases). Trimming removed 3 bases at V and 7 bases at J, with 12 bases between. Germline V gene sequence: CDR1 MDHEN, CDR2 SYDVKM. This CDR3 region has 13 residues. The CDR3 spells CASSLQEGGTQYF. Here the CDR3 DNA reads TGTGCCAGCAGTTTGCAGGAAGGGGGGACCCAGTACTTC.

This clonotype has a handful of counts. J is TRBJ1-2 and V is TRBV12-3 or TRBV12-4, with TRBD1 matching over 7 bases. This CDR3 spans 14 amino acids. Trimming cost V 10 bases and J 0 bases; bases outside gene matches: 8. The CDR3 DNA reads as TGTGCCACCCGACCGGGGACAGCTAACTATGGCTACACCTTC. Protein sequence: CATRPGTANYGYTF.

This clonotype was observed a few times. The chain carries TRBV10-3 and TRBJ1-1, with 10 bases aligning to TRBD1. Germline-derived CDR1 and CDR2 are ENHRY and SYGVKD. Losses at the gene ends were 8 bases for V and 1 base for J; bases not matched to a gene: 7. This CDR3 region has 15 residues. CDR3: CAIQSDRGRNTEAFF. Here the CDR3 DNA reads TGTGCCATCCAGTCGGACAGGGGGAGGAACACTGAAGCTTTCTTT.

The J gene is TRBJ2-1, the V gene TRBV3-1; D perhaps matches TRBD2 (5 bases). The tail of the sequence fits TRBJ2-7 better, so the J call may be wrong. Germline V gene data show CDR1 as LGHDT and CDR2 as YNNKEL (reference sequence). This CDR3 has 16 amino acids. For the CDR3, the DNA is TGTGCCAGCAGCCCCCCTCTAGCTCTTCGTTACAATGAGCAGTACTTC. This encodes CASSPPLALRYNEQYF.

The chain links TRBV27 to TRBJ2-7, with no clear D. The DNA end lines up better with TRBJ2-5; the J call may be wrong. The CDR3 spans 15 residues. Germline-derived CDR1 and CDR2 are MNHEY and SMNVEV (reference sequence). The CDR3 loop reads CASSLSRLGRETQYF. For the CDR3, the DNA is TGTGCCAGCAGTTTGAGCCGGCTGGGAAGGGAGACCCAGTACTTC.

This clonotype was counted a few times. This chain connects TRBV28 to TRBJ1-3; TRBD1 matches at 7 bases. CDR3 size: 15 residues. The V and J ends lost 5 bases and 0 bases, in that order; junction bases with no gene match: 4. Germline-derived CDR1 and CDR2 are MDHEN and SYDVKM. CDR3 region: CASSPDRVSGNTIYF. The CDR3 nucleotides are TGTGCCAGCAGTCCCGACAGGGTCTCTGGAAACACCATATATTTT.

The table lists this clonotype with a few counts. The genes are TRBV5-1 and TRBJ2-3; 10 bases match TRBD2. CDR3 length: 16 amino acids. CDR1 is SGHRS and CDR2 is YFSETQ in the germline V gene. The V segment lost 1 base and the J segment 2 bases; nucleotides outside the gene matches: 4. The CDR3 reads CASSLQAGGNTDTQYF. The CDR3 nucleotides read TGCGCCAGCAGCTTGCAAGCGGGGGGGAACACAGATACGCAGTATTTT.

The rearrangement uses TRBV12-3 or TRBV12-4 and TRBJ2-3; 8 bases match TRBD2. V shed 6 bases and J 5 bases; nucleotides not matched to a gene: 10. CDR3 length: 15 amino acids. CDR3 protein: CASRPSGSRRDTQYF. CDR3 DNA sequence: TGTGCCAGCAGGCCGAGCGGGAGTCGGAGAGATACGCAGTATTTT.

This clonotype was recorded a few times. V is TRBV2 and J is TRBJ1-2; D gene uncertain. V was trimmed by 4 bases and J by 3 bases, leaving 9 bases between them. Per germline, CDR1 SNHLY and CDR2 FYNNEI. The CDR3 contains 13 residues. The CDR3 reads CASSGRTDYGYTF. The CDR3 nucleotides read TGTGCCAGCAGTGGGCGAACGGACTATGGCTACACCTTC. The full variable domain, rest sourced from reference TRBV2 and TRBJ1-2, is EPEVTQTPSHQVTQMGQEVILRCVPISNHLYFYWYRQILGQKVEFLVSFYNNEISEKSEIFDDQFSVERPDGSNFTLKIRSTKLEDSAMYFCASSGRTDYGYTFGSGTRLTVV.

This clonotype was seen more than once but under ten times. The genes are TRBV20-1 and TRBJ2-1; D is uncertain. CDR1 and CDR2 (germline): DFQATT, SNEGSKA (reference sequence). V lost 3 bases, J lost 3 bases, and 6 bases lay in between. The length of the CDR3 is 12 residues. CDR3: CSASPDYNEQFF. CDR3 nucleotides: TGCAGTGCTAGCCCCGACTACAATGAGCAGTTCTTC.

The chain couples TRBV13 to TRBJ2-3; 7 bases line up with TRBD2. The CDR3 loop spans 16 amino acids. The V segment lost 2 bases and the J segment 8 bases; nucleotides outside the gene matches: 13. CDR1 is PRHDT and CDR2 is FYEKMQ in the germline V gene (reference sequence). For the CDR3, the DNA is TGTGCCAGCAGCTTACACCCTACAAATAGGGAGGGTACGCAGTATTTT. It specifies CASSLHPTNREGTQYF.

In its sample, this clonotype was seen many times. The chain employs TRBV7-2 and TRBJ2-3; TRBD2 aligns across 10 bases. V lost 1 base to trimming and J lost 6 bases; unmatched junction nucleotides: 1. There are 14 residues in the CDR3. CDR1 and CDR2 (germline): SGHTA, FQGNSA. The CDR3 loop is CASSLVSGRDTQYF. For the CDR3, the DNA is TGTGCCAGCAGCTTAGTTAGCGGGAGGGATACGCAGTATTTT.